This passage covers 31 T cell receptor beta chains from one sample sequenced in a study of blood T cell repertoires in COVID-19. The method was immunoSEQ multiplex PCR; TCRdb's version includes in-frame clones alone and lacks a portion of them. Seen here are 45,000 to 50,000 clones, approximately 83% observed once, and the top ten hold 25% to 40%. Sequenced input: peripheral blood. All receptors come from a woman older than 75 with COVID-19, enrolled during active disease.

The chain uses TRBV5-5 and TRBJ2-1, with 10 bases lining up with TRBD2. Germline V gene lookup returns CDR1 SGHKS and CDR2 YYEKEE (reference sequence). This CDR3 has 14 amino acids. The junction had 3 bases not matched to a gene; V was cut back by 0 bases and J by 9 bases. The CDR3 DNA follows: TGTGCCAGCAGCTTGGGGATAGCGGGAGGTGAGCAGTTCTTC. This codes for CASSLGIAGGEQFF.

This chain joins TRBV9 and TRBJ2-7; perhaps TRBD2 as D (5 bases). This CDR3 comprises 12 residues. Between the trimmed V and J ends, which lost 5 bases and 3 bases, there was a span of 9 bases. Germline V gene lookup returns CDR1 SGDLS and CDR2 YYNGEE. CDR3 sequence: CASSDGIYEQYF. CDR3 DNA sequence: TGTGCCAGCAGTGACGGGATCTACGAGCAGTACTTC.

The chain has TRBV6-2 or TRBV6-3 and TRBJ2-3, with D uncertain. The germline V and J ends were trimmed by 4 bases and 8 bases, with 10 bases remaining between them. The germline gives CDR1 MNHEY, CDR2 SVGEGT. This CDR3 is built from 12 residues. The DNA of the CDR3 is TGTGCCAGCAGTTTCTCCATGCGTACGCAGTATTTT. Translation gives CASSFSMRTQYF.

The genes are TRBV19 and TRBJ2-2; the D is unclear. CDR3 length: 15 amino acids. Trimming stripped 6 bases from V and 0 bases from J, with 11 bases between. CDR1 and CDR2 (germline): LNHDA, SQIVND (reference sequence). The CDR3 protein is CASRVTVANTGELFF. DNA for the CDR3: TGTGCCAGTAGGGTAACGGTAGCGAACACCGGGGAGCTGTTTTTT.

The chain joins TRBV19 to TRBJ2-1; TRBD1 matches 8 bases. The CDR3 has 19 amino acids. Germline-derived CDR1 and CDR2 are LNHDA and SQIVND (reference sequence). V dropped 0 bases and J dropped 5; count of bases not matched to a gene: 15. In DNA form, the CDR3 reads TGTGCCAGTAGTATAGAGAGGGTATGGACAGGGCCGGGGGACAATGAGCAGTTCTTC. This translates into CASSIERVWTGPGDNEQFF.

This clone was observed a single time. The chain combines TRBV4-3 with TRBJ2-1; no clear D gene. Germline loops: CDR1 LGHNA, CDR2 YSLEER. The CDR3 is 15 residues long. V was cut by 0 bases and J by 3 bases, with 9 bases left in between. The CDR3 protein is CASSQELGSYNEQFF. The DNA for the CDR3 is TGCGCCAGCAGCCAAGAACTGGGCAGCTACAATGAGCAGTTCTTC.

The CDR3 spells CASSENPGTVPNEKLFF. The DNA for the CDR3 is TGTGCCAGCAGTGAAAACCCGGGGACAGTTCCTAATGAAAAACTGTTTTTT. V gene TRBV6-1 combines with J gene TRBJ1-4, with 7 bases identical to TRBD1. The CDR3 contains 17 residues. Trimming took 2 bases from V and 3 from J; bases not matched to a gene: 9. Germline V lookup: CDR1 MNHNS, CDR2 SASEGT.

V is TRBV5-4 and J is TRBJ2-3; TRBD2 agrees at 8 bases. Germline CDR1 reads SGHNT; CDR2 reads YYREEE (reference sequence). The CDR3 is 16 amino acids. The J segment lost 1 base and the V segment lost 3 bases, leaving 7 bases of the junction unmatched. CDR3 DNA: TGTGCCAGCAGCTCCCGTAGCGGGGTGGGCACAGATACGCAGTATTTT. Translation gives CASSSRSGVGTDTQYF.

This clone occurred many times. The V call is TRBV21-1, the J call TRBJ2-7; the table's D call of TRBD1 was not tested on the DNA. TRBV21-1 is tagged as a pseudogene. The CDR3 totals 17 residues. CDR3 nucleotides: TGTGCCAGCAGCAAAGCGCGGGACAGCTCCAACAGGTACGAGCAGTACTTC. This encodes CASSKARDSSNRYEQYF.

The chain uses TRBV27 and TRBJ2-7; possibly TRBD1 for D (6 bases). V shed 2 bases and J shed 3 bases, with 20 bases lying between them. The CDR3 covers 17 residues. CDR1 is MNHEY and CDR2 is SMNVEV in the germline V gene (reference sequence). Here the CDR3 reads CASSLRRLVGASYEQYF. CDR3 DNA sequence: TGTGCCAGCAGTTTAAGACGGTTGGTGGGGGCCAGCTACGAGCAGTACTTC.

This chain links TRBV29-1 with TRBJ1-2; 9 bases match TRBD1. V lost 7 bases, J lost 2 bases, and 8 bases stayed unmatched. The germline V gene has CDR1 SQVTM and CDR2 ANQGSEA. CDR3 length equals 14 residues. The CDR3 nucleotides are TGCAGCGGGGCTATCGGGACAGGGAACTATGGCTACACCTTC. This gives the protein CSGAIGTGNYGYTF.

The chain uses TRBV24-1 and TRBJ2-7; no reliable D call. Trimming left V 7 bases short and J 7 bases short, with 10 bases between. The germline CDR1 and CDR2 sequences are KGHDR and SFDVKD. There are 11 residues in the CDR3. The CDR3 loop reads CATRGPREQYF. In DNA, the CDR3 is TGTGCCACCAGGGGCCCCCGGGAGCAGTACTTC.

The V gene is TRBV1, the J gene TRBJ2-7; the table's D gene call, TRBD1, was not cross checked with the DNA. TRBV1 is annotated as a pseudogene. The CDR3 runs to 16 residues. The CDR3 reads CTSSQEWWGLDYEQYF. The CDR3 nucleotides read TGCACCAGCAGCCAAGAATGGTGGGGCCTGGACTACGAGCAGTACTTC.

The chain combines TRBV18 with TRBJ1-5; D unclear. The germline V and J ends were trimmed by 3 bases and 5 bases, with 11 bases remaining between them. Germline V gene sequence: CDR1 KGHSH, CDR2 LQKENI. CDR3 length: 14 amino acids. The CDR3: CASSPEFRHQPQHF. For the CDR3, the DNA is TGTGCCAGCTCACCCGAGTTCAGGCATCAGCCCCAGCATTTT.

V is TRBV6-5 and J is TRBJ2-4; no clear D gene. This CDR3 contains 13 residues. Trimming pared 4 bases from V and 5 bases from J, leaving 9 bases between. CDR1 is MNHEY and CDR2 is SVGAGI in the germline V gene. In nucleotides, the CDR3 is TGTGCCAGCAGTTCGTGGAGCCAAAACATTCAGTACTTC. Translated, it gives CASSSWSQNIQYF.

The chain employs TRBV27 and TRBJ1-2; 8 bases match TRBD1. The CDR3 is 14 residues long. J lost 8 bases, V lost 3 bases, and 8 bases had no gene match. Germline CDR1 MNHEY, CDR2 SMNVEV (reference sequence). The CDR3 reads CASSFQGARRGYTF. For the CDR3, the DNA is TGTGCCAGCAGTTTCCAGGGGGCGCGGAGAGGCTACACCTTC.

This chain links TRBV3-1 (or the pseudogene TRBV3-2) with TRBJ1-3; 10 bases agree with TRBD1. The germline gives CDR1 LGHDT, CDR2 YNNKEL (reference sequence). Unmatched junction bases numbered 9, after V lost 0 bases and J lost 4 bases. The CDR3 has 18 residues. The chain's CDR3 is CASSQDSPGQGSGNTIYF. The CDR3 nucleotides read TGTGCCAGCAGCCAAGATTCCCCGGGACAGGGGTCCGGAAACACCATATATTTT.

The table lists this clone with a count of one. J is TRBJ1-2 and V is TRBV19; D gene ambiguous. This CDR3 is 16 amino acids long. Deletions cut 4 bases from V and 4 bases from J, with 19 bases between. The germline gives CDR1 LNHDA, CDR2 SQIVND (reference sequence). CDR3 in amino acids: CASSTSSSGAAYGYTF. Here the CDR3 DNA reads TGTGCCAGTAGTACCTCATCGAGTGGAGCCGCCTATGGCTACACCTTC.

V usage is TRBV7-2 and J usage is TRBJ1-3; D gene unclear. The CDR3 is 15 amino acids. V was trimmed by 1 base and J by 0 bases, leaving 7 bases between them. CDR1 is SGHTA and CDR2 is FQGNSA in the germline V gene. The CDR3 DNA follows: TGTGCCAGCAGCTTAGTCGGTAGCTCTGGAAACACCATATATTTT. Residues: CASSLVGSSGNTIYF.

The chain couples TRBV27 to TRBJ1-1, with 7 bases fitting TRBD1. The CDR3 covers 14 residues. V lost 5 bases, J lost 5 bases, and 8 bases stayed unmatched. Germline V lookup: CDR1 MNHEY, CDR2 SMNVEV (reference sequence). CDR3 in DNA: TGTGCCAGCAGTGGGAAGACAGGGAGGACTGAAGCTTTCTTT. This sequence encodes CASSGKTGRTEAFF.

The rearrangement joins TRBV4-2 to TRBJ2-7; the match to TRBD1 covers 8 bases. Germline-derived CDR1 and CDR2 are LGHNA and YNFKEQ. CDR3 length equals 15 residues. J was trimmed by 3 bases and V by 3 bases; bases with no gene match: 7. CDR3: CASSHLPGGGYEQYF. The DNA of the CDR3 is TGTGCCAGCAGCCATCTCCCAGGGGGCGGCTACGAGCAGTACTTC.

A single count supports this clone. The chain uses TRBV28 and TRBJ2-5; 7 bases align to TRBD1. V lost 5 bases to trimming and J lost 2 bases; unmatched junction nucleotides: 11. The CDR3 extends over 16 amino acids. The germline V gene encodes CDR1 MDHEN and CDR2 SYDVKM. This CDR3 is CASSPRQGSGQETQYF. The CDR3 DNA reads TGTGCCAGCAGTCCTAGACAGGGAAGTGGGCAAGAGACCCAGTACTTC.

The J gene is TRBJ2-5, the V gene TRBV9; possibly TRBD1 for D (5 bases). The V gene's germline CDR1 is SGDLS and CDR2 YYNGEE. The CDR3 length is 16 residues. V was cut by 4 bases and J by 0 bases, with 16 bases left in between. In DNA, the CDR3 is TGTGCCAGCAGCAAGAGACAGACGCTGTACCAAGAGACCCAGTACTTC. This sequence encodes CASSKRQTLYQETQYF.

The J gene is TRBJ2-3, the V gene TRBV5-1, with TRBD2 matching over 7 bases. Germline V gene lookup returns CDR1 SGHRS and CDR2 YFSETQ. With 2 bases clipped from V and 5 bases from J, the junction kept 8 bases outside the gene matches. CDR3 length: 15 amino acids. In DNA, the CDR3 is TGCGCCAGCAGCTTAGGGCTAGCGGCCGGAGATACGCAGTATTTT. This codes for CASSLGLAAGDTQYF.

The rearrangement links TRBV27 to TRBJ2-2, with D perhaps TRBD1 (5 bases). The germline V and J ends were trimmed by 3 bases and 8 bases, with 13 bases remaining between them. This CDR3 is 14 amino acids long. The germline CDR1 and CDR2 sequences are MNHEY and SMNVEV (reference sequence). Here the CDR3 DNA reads TGTGCCAGCAGTTTTTTAGGGGCAGGAGGGGAGCTGTTTTTT. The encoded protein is CASSFLGAGGELFF.

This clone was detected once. The CDR3 DNA is TGTGCCAGCAGTTGGAGTAGCAATCAGCCCCAGCATTTT. Encoded protein: CASSWSSNQPQHF. The chain uses TRBV6-2 or TRBV6-3 and TRBJ1-5, with D uncertain. The CDR3 covers 13 residues. V was shortened by 4 bases and J by 0 bases, with 4 bases between the two germline ends. Germline V CDR1 and CDR2: MNHEY, SVGEGT.

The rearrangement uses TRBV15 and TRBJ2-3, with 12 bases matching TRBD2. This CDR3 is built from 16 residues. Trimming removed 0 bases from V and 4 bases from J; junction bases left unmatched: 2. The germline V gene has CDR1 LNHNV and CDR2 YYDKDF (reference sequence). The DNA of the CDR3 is TGTGCCACCAGCAGAGAAGCTAGCGGGGGGGCAGATACGCAGTATTTT. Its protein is CATSREASGGADTQYF.

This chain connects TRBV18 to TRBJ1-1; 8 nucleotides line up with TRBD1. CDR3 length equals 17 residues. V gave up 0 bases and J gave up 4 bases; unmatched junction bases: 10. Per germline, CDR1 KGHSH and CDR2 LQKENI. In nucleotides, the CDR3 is TGTGCCAGCTCACCACCGGACAGGGCGGTGATCGGCACTGAAGCTTTCTTT. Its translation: CASSPPDRAVIGTEAFF.

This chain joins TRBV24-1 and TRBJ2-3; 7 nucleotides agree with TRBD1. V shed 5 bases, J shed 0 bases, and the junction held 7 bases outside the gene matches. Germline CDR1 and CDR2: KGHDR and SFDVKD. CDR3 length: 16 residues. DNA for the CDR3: TGTGCCACCAGTGGCCTGCCGGGACAGAGCACAGATACGCAGTATTTT. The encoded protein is CATSGLPGQSTDTQYF.

DNA of the CDR3: TGTGCCAGCAGGAGACAGGGCCGGACCGAGCAGTACTTC. Protein product: CASRRQGRTEQYF. The chain uses TRBV28 and TRBJ2-7, with TRBD1 matching 7 bases. This CDR3 is built from 13 residues. Germline V gene sequence: CDR1 MDHEN, CDR2 SYDVKM. V shed 6 bases and J 6 bases; nucleotides not matched to a gene: 8.

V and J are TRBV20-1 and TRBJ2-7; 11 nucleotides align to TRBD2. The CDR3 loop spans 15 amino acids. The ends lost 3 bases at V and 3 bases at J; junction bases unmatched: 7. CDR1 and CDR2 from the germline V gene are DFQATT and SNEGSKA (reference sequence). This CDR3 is CSASGPGTSGYEQYF. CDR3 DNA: TGCAGTGCTAGTGGGCCCGGGACTAGCGGCTACGAGCAGTACTTC.